Detailed here is one T cell receptor (beta chain). Its matching antigen is unknown. This entry is derived from a study of cytomegalovirus exposure and HLA in healthy donors. Background on the study: The study's early data release held around 85 million unique TCRs from HLA-typed donors.

Primers for the PCR totalled 60 Vbeta and 13 Jbeta. Data came from immunoSEQ multiplex PCR; TCRdb stores just in-frame clones and leaves some out. The sample holds about 300,000 clones, 86% seen once. Regarding the study as a whole: The investigators catalogued some 160 TCR beta chains as cytomegalovirus-associated. Clonal expansion was found to be greater in HLA-associated TCR beta chains than in equally common others in a later analysis.

Germline CDR1 and CDR2: SNHLY and FYNNEI. The CDR3 runs to 16 residues. Trimming removed 2 bases from V and 2 bases from J; junction bases left unmatched: 5. The TCR sequence derives from a man in his forties in good health and CMV-seropositive. The V gene is TRBV2, the J gene TRBJ2-1; 8 nucleotides agree with TRBD2. Material for sequencing was PBMCs. CDR3 coding DNA: TGTGCCAGCAGTGAAAAGGGCGGGAGGACCTACAATGAGCAGTTCTTC. This encodes CASSEKGGRTYNEQFF.